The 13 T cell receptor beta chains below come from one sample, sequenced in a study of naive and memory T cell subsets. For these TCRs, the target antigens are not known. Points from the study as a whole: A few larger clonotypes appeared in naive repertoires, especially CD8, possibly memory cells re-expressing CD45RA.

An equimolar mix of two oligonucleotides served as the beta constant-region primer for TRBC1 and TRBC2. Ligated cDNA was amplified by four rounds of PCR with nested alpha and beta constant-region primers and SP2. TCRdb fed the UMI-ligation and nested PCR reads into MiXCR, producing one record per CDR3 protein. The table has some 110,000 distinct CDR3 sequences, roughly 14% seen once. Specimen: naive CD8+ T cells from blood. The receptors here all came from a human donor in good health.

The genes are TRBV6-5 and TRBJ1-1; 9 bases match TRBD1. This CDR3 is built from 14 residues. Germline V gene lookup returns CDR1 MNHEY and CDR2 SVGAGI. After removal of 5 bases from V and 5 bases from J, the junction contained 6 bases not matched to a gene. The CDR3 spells CASSTGTGNTEAFF. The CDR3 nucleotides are TGTGCCAGCAGTACGGGGACAGGGAATACTGAAGCTTTCTTT.

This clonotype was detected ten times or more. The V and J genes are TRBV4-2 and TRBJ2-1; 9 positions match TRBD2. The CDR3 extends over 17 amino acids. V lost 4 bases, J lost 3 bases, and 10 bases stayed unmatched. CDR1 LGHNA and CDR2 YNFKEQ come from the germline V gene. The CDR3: CASSPSMSSGDYNEQFF. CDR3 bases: TGTGCCAGCAGCCCATCCATGTCTAGCGGGGACTACAATGAGCAGTTCTTC.

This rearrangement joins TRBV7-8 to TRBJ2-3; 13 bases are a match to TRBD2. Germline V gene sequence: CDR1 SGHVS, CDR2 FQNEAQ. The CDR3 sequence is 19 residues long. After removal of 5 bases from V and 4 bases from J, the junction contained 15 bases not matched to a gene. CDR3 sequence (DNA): TGTGCCAGCAGCACCAAACTAGCGGGAGGGCCGACCCGCCCAGATACGCAGTATTTT. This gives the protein CASSTKLAGGPTRPDTQYF.

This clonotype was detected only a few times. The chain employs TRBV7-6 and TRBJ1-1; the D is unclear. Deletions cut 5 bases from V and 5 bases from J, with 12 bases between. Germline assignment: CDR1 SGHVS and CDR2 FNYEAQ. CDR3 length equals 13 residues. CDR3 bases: TGTGCCAGCAGCCGTTGGGTCGGGACTGAAGCTTTCTTT. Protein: CASSRWVGTEAFF.

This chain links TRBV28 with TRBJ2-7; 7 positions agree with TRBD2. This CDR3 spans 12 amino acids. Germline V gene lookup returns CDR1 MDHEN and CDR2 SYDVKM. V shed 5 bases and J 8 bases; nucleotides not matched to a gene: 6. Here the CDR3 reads CASSPPGRQQYF. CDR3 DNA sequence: TGTGCCAGCAGTCCCCCCGGGAGGCAGCAGTACTTC. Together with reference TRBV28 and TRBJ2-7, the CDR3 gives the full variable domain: DVKVTQSSRYLVKRTGEKVFLECVQDMDHENMFWYRQDPGLGLRLIYFSYDVKMKEKGDIPEGYSVSREKKERFSLILESASTNQTSMYLCASSPPGRQQYFGPGTRLTVT.

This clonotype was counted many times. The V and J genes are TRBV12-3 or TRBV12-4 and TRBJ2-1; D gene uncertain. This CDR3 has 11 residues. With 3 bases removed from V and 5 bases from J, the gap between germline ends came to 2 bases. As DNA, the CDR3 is TGTGCCAGCAGTTTTCACAATGAGCAGTTCTTC. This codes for CASSFHNEQFF.

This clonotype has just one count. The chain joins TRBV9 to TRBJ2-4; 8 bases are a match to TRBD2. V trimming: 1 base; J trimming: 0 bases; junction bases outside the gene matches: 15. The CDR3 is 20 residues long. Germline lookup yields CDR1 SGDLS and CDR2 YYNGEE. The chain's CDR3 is CASSVTPLPGGDIAKNIQYF. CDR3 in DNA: TGTGCCAGCAGCGTAACACCCCTCCCCGGGGGGGATATAGCCAAAAACATTCAGTACTTC.

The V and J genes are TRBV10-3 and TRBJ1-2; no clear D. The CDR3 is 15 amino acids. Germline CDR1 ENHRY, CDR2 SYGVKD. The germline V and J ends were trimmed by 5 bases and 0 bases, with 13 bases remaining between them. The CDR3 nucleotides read TGTGCCATCAGTCCGGAACCGGGCCCTAACTATGGCTACACCTTC. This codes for CAISPEPGPNYGYTF.

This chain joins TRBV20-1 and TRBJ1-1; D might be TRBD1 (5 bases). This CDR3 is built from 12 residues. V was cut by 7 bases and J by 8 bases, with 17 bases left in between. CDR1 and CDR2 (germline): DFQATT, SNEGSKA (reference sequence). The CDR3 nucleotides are TGCAGTGAAACTACCTCTTCAGGGGAAGCTTTCTTT. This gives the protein CSETTSSGEAFF.

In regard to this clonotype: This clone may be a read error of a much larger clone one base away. CDR3 coding DNA: TGTGCCAGCAGTTACGGCAATGAGCAGTTCTTC. This codes for CASSYGNEQFF. This chain connects TRBV12-3 or TRBV12-4 to TRBJ2-1; D unclear. The V end lost 4 bases, the J end lost 6 bases, and 4 bases lay between the germline ends. There are 11 residues in the CDR3.

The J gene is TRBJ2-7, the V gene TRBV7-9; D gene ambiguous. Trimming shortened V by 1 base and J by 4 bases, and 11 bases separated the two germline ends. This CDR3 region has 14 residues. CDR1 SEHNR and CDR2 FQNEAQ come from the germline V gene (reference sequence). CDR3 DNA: TGTGCCAGCAGCTTAGTACGGGCCAATTACGAGCAGTACTTC. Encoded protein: CASSLVRANYEQYF.

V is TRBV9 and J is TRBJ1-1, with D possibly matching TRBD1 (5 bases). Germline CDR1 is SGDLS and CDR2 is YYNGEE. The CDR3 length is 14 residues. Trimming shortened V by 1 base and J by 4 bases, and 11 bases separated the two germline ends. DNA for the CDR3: TGTGCCAGCAGCGTATCAGGGTCTGGCACTGAAGCTTTCTTT. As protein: CASSVSGSGTEAFF.

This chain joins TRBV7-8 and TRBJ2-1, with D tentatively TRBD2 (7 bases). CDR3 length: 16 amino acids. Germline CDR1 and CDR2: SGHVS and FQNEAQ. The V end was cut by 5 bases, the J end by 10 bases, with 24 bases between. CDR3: CASSTPWGPNGGEQFF. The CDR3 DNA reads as TGTGCCAGCAGCACCCCGTGGGGGCCGAACGGGGGGGAGCAGTTCTTC.